This T cell receptor beta chain was recorded in a study of blood T cells in healthy people across ages. It was with a sample-barcoded 5' primer and a J-beta primer mix that a second PCR of roughly 7 to 12 cycles was run. One entry per CDR3 protein, called by TCRdb with MiXCR from the 5' RACE reads. The sample lists 980,000 or so distinct CDR3 sequences; under 50% were seen once. Findings and caveats of the study: Older age went with lower TCR beta diversity per million T cells, in a roughly linear way.

They isolated at least 7 million PBMCs from each sample. The V gene's germline CDR1 is MDHEN and CDR2 SYDVKM. The CDR3 extends over 13 amino acids. Deletions cut 1 base from V and 4 bases from J, with 7 bases between. A word on this clonotype: What it binds is not known.

Sequenced input: blood. This rearrangement joins TRBV28 to TRBJ1-2; unclear D gene. This TCR was sampled from a man aged 25 to 40 in good health. The CDR3: CASSLYDTYGYTF. CDR3 bases: TGTGCCAGCAGTTTATACGACACCTATGGCTACACCTTC.